This TCR beta chain was sequenced in a study of OX40 agonist ivuxolimab in advanced cancers. Regarding the study in general: The costimulatory receptor OX40 (CD134) was targeted by ivuxolimab, a fully human IgG2 agonistic monoclonal antibody. Peripheral TCRbeta sequencing aimed to test whether ivuxolimab altered TCR sequence diversity and caused clonal T-cell expansion. The paper reports the monotherapy dose-escalation portion (N of about 47 patients) of the phase I ivuxolimab trial. Partial responses were achieved by three dose-escalation patients, of whom one had hepatocellular carcinoma and two had cutaneous melanoma. Among the roughly 54 dose-escalation patients, some 20 had hepatocellular carcinoma, around 15 melanoma, 9 renal cell carcinoma and 9 head and neck cancer. Patients were allowed to have had prior anti-PD-1, anti-PD-L1 or anti-CTLA-4 therapy, and approximately 40% of the dose-escalation patients had been treated with checkpoint inhibitors. Intravenous ivuxolimab was administered to patients every 2 weeks at six dose levels: 0.01, 0.1, 0.3, 1.5, 3 and 10 mg/kg. A male proportion of under 85% and a mean age of around 60 years, ranging from roughly 23 to 79, were recorded for the dose-escalation cohort.

To sequence the TCRbeta CDR3 region, genomic DNA was isolated from the sorted cells. TCRbeta CDR3 regions were sequenced using the immunoSEQ Assay. What TCRdb holds here is the immuneACCESS table cut down to in-frame rearrangements. Part of the clones is not present; checked against another copy, under half of the missing clones reflect an unresolved V gene, and the others are unexplained. Recorded for this sample are 35,000 or so clones; roughly 90% of them occurred a single time. The top ten clonotypes cover approximately 9.7% of the sample. V is cut by 5 bases and J by 8 bases, and the space between the germline ends is 16 bases. The CDR3 spans 14 residues, from the cysteine through the phenylalanine. Only CDR3 DNA remains: 42 bases, in frame from the first base. From the germline V gene, CDR1 is SGHRS and CDR2 is YFSETQ. The investigation overall reported the following: Which antigens the clonally expanded peripheral T cells were specific for was not determined. Low levels of normalized T-cell clonal expansion were also seen in some nonresponding patients. In the 0.1-3.0 mg/kg groups, partial responders had among the lowest normalized peripheral clonal expansion, particularly in CD8+ T cells. Clonal expansion of both CD4+ and CD8+ blood T cells was observed from baseline to week 6 at doses 0.1 to 3.0 mg/kg. After ivuxolimab, CD8+ T cells had more expanded clones than CD4+ T cells on average.

The trial excluded patients who had a history of autoimmune disease or who were on systemic immunosuppression. Peripheral blood for TCR sequencing was collected from all dose cohorts at baseline, on cycle 4 day 1, and on cycle 7 day 1. The samples were taken from a phase I, first-in-human, multicenter, open-label dose-escalation trial of ivuxolimab. The trial enrolled adults with locally advanced or metastatic head and neck squamous cell, hepatocellular, melanoma or renal cell carcinoma. Before TCR sequencing, CD4+ and CD8+ T cells were separately sorted from peripheral blood. Remarks on this clone: What this receptor recognizes is not known. Base qualities are not recorded, but no much larger clone differs from it by a single base.

The sequences come from CD4+ or CD8+ T cells sorted from blood, collected in a trial of the OX40 agonist ivuxolimab. This sequence was found in an adult with an advanced solid tumor such as melanoma, head and neck, liver or kidney cancer. The chain links TRBV5-1 with TRBJ1-4, with no reliable assignment of the D segment. For the CDR3, the sequence is CASRRTARGEKLFF. DNA sequence: TGCGCCAGCAGGAGGACGGCCCGAGGGGAAAAACTGTTTTTT.